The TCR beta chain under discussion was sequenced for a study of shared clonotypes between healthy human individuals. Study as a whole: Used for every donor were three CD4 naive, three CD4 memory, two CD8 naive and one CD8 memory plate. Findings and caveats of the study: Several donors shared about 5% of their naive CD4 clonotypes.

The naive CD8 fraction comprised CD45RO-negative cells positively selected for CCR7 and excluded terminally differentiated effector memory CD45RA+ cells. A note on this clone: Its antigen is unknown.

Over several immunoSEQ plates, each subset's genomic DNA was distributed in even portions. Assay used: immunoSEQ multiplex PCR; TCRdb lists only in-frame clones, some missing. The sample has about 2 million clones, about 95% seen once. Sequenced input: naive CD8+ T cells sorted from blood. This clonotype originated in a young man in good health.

The CDR3 DNA follows: TGTGCCAGCTACTCTAGCGTCTCCTACGAGCAGTACTTC. It yields the protein CASYSSVSYEQYF. The chain carries TRBV6-5 and TRBJ2-7; a weak D match, TRBD2 (6 bases). Trimming took off 8 bases at V and 0 bases at J, with 11 bases between the two ends. The CDR3 length is 13 residues. The germline V gene has CDR1 MNHEY and CDR2 SVGAGI.